What follows are 9 T cell receptor beta chains derived from one specimen sequenced in a study of shared clonotypes between healthy human individuals. Method: immunoSEQ multiplex PCR; TCRdb's copy keeps in-frame clones and lacks some. Among 230,000 or so clones listed, approximately 65% were seen once. The sequenced sample consisted of memory CD4+ T cells sorted from blood. Documented subset: CD45RA-negative fraction. Receptors were obtained from a man aged 25 to 45 in good health.

This clone has ten or more counts. The rearrangement joins TRBV11-2 to TRBJ2-7; D is undetermined. Trimming took 8 bases from V and 3 from J, leaving 14 bases between them. This CDR3 region has 13 residues. From germline, CDR1 is SGHAT and CDR2 FQNNGV. In nucleotides, the CDR3 is TGTGCCAGCGGCAAGGCTCAGCTCTACGAGCAGTACTTC. This sequence encodes CASGKAQLYEQYF.

This clone was seen at least ten times. The CDR3 nucleotides are TGTGCCAGCTCAGATTCGGTGGGTTTACAGTACTTC. This translates into CASSDSVGLQYF. The J gene is TRBJ2-4, the V gene TRBV18; D gene uncertain. V lost 5 bases and J 13 bases, leaving 15 bases between the germline ends. The CDR3 has 12 residues. The germline V gene has CDR1 KGHSH and CDR2 LQKENI.

The chain recombines TRBV4-1 with TRBJ2-2; D perhaps matches TRBD2 (6 bases). The CDR3 is made up of 17 amino acids. Trimming took 0 bases from V and 1 from J, leaving 12 bases between them. Germline V gives CDR1 MGHRA, CDR2 YSYEKL. CDR3 loop: CASSQDHGSGNTGELFF. CDR3 bases: TGCGCCAGCAGCCAAGATCATGGTAGCGGGAACACCGGGGAGCTGTTTTTT.

This clone appeared once. A read error is likely here: a far larger clone is one base away. The rearrangement links TRBV30 to TRBJ1-5, with D possibly matching TRBD1 (5 bases). CDR1 and CDR2 (germline): GTSNPN, SVGIG (reference sequence). V lost 3 bases, J lost 12 bases, and 12 bases lay in between. The CDR3 length is 11 residues. In DNA form, the CDR3 reads TGTGCCTGGAGCGATCAGGGTCTCCAGCATTTT. Translation: CAWSDQGLQHF.

This chain links TRBV5-1 with TRBJ2-5; 7 bases line up with TRBD2. Germline loops: CDR1 SGHRS, CDR2 YFSETQ. V shed 0 bases, J shed 5 bases, and the junction held 7 bases outside the gene matches. The CDR3 runs to 15 residues. DNA of the CDR3: TGCGCCAGCAGCTTGGAGGCGGGAGAGGCGGAGACCCAGTACTTC. It yields the protein CASSLEAGEAETQYF.

V gene TRBV18 combines with J gene TRBJ1-4; D gene unclear. Trimming cost V 3 bases and J 8 bases, with 10 bases left between them. CDR1 is KGHSH and CDR2 is LQKENI in the germline V gene. This CDR3 is 13 amino acids long. The CDR3 protein is CASSPRTEEKLFF. DNA for the CDR3: TGTGCCAGCTCACCCCGGACGGAGGAAAAACTGTTTTTT.

CDR3 DNA sequence: TGTGCCAGCAGCTTAGAAGGGGGCCGGGGCTACACCTTC. Translating gives CASSLEGGRGYTF. The chain combines TRBV7-6 with TRBJ1-2; 7 bases line up with TRBD1. CDR1 is SGHVS and CDR2 is FNYEAQ in the germline V gene. The length of the CDR3 is 13 residues. V lost 1 base and J lost 8; bases outside the gene matches: 4.

This clone was recorded many times. Other nucleotide sequences in the sample specify the same CDR3. The chain links TRBV2 to TRBJ1-2; D gene unclear. The CDR3 is 14 amino acids. In germline, CDR1 is SNHLY, CDR2 FYNNEI. Trimming shortened V by 3 bases and J by 8 bases, and 16 bases separated the two germline ends. CDR3 DNA sequence: TGTGCCAGCAGTGACAGAAGGTTGGGTGGGGGCTACACCTTC. It codes for CASSDRRLGGGYTF.

The chain joins TRBV14 to TRBJ2-1, with a tentative D call TRBD2 (6 bases). This CDR3 has 15 residues. Trimming cost V 0 bases and J 9 bases, with 15 bases left between them. The V gene's germline CDR1 is SGHDN and CDR2 FVKESK. CDR3 region: CASSQDPAGRAEQFF. CDR3 sequence (DNA): TGTGCCAGCAGCCAAGATCCGGCGGGGCGGGCTGAGCAGTTCTTC.